This entry lists 24 T cell receptor beta chains sequenced from one sample in a study of beta chain features in type 1 diabetes. Study-level findings and limits: Shorter TCRB CDR3s, moderately but significantly so, were found in Type 1 diabetes patients in all four CD4+ subsets.

Expressed TCRB transcripts were sequenced after all isolated RNA was converted to cDNA. Sequencing used immunoSEQ multiplex PCR; TCRdb keeps in-frame clones, though not all of them. The sample holds some 330,000 clones; roughly 13% are singletons and the top ten take around 0.01%. These receptors have no identified antigens. Specimen: naive CD4+ T cells from blood. These receptors were taken from a woman aged 18-29 years with type 1 diabetes.

The chain combines TRBV7-3 with TRBJ2-3, with 9 bases aligning to TRBD2. J was trimmed by 6 bases and V by 5 bases; bases with no gene match: 6. Germline lookup yields CDR1 SGHTA and CDR2 FQGTGA. This CDR3 spans 14 amino acids. The CDR3 coding sequence is TGTGCCAGCAGCCCGGGACTAGCCGCGGATACGCAGTATTTT. Amino acid sequence: CASSPGLAADTQYF.

This chain uses TRBV7-9 with TRBJ2-7; D is unresolved. CDR3 size: 13 residues. The V gene's germline CDR1 is SEHNR and CDR2 FQNEAQ (reference sequence). Trimming cost V 3 bases and J 5 bases, with 11 bases left between them. In nucleotides, the CDR3 is TGTGCCAGCAGCTTTTACCAAACTCACGAGCAGTACTTC. This sequence encodes CASSFYQTHEQYF. Supplemented by reference TRBV7-9 and TRBJ2-7, the full variable domain reads DTGVSQNPRHKITKRGQNVTFRCDPISEHNRLYWYRQTLGQGPEFLTYFQNEAQLEKSRLLSDRFSAERPKGSFSTLEIQRTEQGDSAMYLCASSFYQTHEQYFGPGTRLTVT.

The chain carries TRBV10-3 and TRBJ2-7; 8 nucleotides match TRBD2. V lost 3 bases and J lost 6; bases outside the gene matches: 1. CDR1 ENHRY and CDR2 SYGVKD come from the germline V gene. The CDR3 has 12 amino acids. This CDR3 reads CAISDLAGEQYF. The CDR3 nucleotides read TGTGCCATCAGTGATCTAGCGGGCGAGCAGTACTTC.

The chain combines TRBV29-1 with TRBJ2-7; TRBD1 aligns across 9 bases. The CDR3 covers 14 residues. Trimming removed 4 bases from V and 3 bases from J; junction bases left unmatched: 7. Per germline, CDR1 SQVTM and CDR2 ANQGSEA. CDR3 sequence reads: CSVAMTGGNYEQYF. In DNA form, the CDR3 reads TGCAGCGTTGCGATGACAGGGGGAAACTACGAGCAGTACTTC.

Only a few counts were recorded for this clone. The rearrangement joins TRBV7-3 to TRBJ2-1; 10 nucleotides line up with TRBD1. The CDR3 length is 15 residues. The junction had 1 base not matched to a gene; V was cut back by 2 bases and J by 3 bases. Germline values: CDR1 SGHTA, CDR2 FQGTGA. CDR3 in DNA: TGTGCCAGCAGCTTAGGACAGGGGGGCTACAATGAGCAGTTCTTC. Translating gives CASSLGQGGYNEQFF.

This clone was seen a handful of times. This chain uses TRBV6-5 with TRBJ2-1; TRBD2 is a possible D gene (6 bases). Between the trimmed V and J ends, which lost 6 bases and 8 bases, there was a span of 14 bases. The CDR3 loop spans 13 amino acids. Germline V gene data show CDR1 as MNHEY and CDR2 as SVGAGI. CDR3 bases: TGTGCCAGCAGCAGACGGGGGTATTATGAGCAGTTCTTC. Its protein is CASSRRGYYEQFF.

This clone showed up just a few times. The V gene is TRBV7-9, the J gene TRBJ2-2, with 7 bases lining up with TRBD2. Germline V gene lookup returns CDR1 SEHNR and CDR2 FQNEAQ (reference sequence). The CDR3 has 15 amino acids. Losses at the gene ends were 7 bases for V and 6 bases for J; bases not matched to a gene: 11. The CDR3 nucleotides are TGTGCCAGCATAGGCGGGAGAGGGTCCCCCGGGGAGCTGTTTTTT. Its translation: CASIGGRGSPGELFF.

This clone came up a few times. The genes are TRBV11-3 and TRBJ2-5; D may be TRBD1 (5 bases). The CDR3 contains 13 residues. Germline V gene data show CDR1 as SGHNT and CDR2 as YENEEA. V gave up 4 bases and J gave up 1 base, with 7 bases separating them. CDR3 protein: CASSSRVQETQYF. The CDR3, as DNA: TGTGCCAGCAGCTCCAGGGTCCAAGAGACCCAGTACTTC.

In this sample, this clone turned up a few times. This chain joins TRBV29-1 and TRBJ2-6, with D tentatively TRBD1 (6 bases). Germline V gene lookup returns CDR1 SQVTM and CDR2 ANQGSEA. V shed 1 base and J shed 4 bases, with 8 bases lying between them. The length of the CDR3 is 14 residues. CDR3 in amino acids: CSVEGQAGANVLTF. As DNA, the CDR3 is TGCAGCGTTGAAGGACAGGCCGGGGCCAACGTCCTGACTTTC.

This clone was counted a few times. The J gene is TRBJ1-1, the V gene TRBV14; D uncertain. V gave up 4 bases and J gave up 5 bases, with 8 bases separating them. CDR1 and CDR2 (germline): SGHDN, FVKESK. The CDR3 contains 12 residues. CDR3 nucleotide sequence: TGTGCCAGCAGCCCACTAAGGACTGAAGCTTTCTTT. This translates into CASSPLRTEAFF. Using reference TRBV14 and TRBJ1-1 for the parts outside the CDR3, the full variable domain is EAGVTQFPSHSVIEKGQTVTLRCDPISGHDNLYWYRRVMGKEIKFLLHFVKESKQDESGMPNNRFLAERTGGTYSTLKVQPAELEDSGVYFCASSPLRTEAFFGQGTRLTVV.

V usage is TRBV11-3 and J usage is TRBJ2-1; TRBD1 is a possible D gene (6 bases). Looked up from germline, CDR1 is SGHNT and CDR2 is YENEEA. The CDR3 is 13 residues long. V lost 7 bases, J lost 10 bases, and 17 bases lay in between. CDR3 bases: TGTGCCAGCAACACCCCAGTGACAGGAGAGCAGTTCTTC. It yields the protein CASNTPVTGEQFF.

This clone was detected only once. The V gene is TRBV7-2, the J gene TRBJ2-5; the D gene is possibly TRBD2 (7 bases). Trimming left V 5 bases short and J 5 bases short, with 18 bases between. The CDR3 contains 15 residues. The germline gives CDR1 SGHTA, CDR2 FQGNSA. The CDR3 region has the DNA TGTGCCAGCAGCGCTCGGGGGGCCGTCATCGAGACCCAGTACTTC. It specifies CASSARGAVIETQYF.

The rearrangement joins TRBV5-1 to TRBJ2-3, with TRBD2 as a possible D gene (6 bases). V was cut by 0 bases and J by 5 bases, with 10 bases left in between. The CDR3 is 14 residues long. Germline V gene lookup returns CDR1 SGHRS and CDR2 YFSETQ. Here the CDR3 reads CASSLGPGLDTQYF. CDR3 sequence (DNA): TGCGCCAGCAGCTTGGGACCGGGACTAGATACGCAGTATTTT.

This chain links TRBV6-6 with TRBJ1-5; 9 nucleotides line up with TRBD1. Germline CDR1 MNHNY, CDR2 SVGAGI (reference sequence). There are 15 residues in the CDR3. Trimming removed 0 bases from V and 7 bases from J; junction bases left unmatched: 4. The CDR3 loop is CASSYSRTGDQPQHF. As DNA, the CDR3 is TGTGCCAGCAGTTACTCCCGGACAGGGGACCAGCCCCAGCATTTT.

The V gene is TRBV2, the J gene TRBJ2-1, with 7 bases that match TRBD1. The V and J ends lost 8 bases and 9 bases, in that order; junction bases with no gene match: 19. Germline loops: CDR1 SNHLY, CDR2 FYNNEI. The CDR3 loop spans 16 amino acids. CDR3 sequence reads: CASHQLSTGHYGEQFF. DNA for the CDR3: TGTGCCAGCCACCAATTATCGACAGGGCATTACGGTGAGCAGTTCTTC.

This clone has a handful of counts. This CDR3 is CASSYGAGGYEQYF. The CDR3 bases are TGTGCCAGCAGTTACGGGGCGGGAGGCTACGAGCAGTACTTC. V is TRBV6-6 and J is TRBJ2-7; 8 bases are shared with TRBD2. The CDR3 is made up of 14 amino acids. The V and J ends lost 2 bases and 3 bases, in that order; junction bases with no gene match: 3. CDR1 MNHNY and CDR2 SVGAGI come from the germline V gene (reference sequence).

In its sample, this clone was seen a few times. This sequence joins TRBV2 and TRBJ1-3; a possible D gene is TRBD1 (6 bases). The ends were cut back, 6 bases at V and 0 bases at J, with 15 bases in the middle. Germline V CDR1 and CDR2: SNHLY, FYNNEI. CDR3 size: 16 residues. This CDR3 is CASSPDSLPSGNTIYF. The CDR3 coding sequence is TGTGCCAGCAGCCCGGACAGTCTACCCTCTGGAAACACCATATATTTT.

A few counts support this clone. The chain combines TRBV6-6 with TRBJ2-3, with 7 nucleotides matching TRBD1. Per the germline V gene, CDR1 is MNHNY and CDR2 is SVGAGI (reference sequence). The CDR3 runs 16 residues. V trimming: 6 bases; J trimming: 0 bases; junction bases outside the gene matches: 9. The CDR3, as DNA: TGTGCCAGCAGCCCTCGACAGGGCTCTAGCACAGATACGCAGTATTTT. It is translated as CASSPRQGSSTDTQYF.

This clone occurred a few times. The chain is built from TRBV5-4 and TRBJ2-1; TRBD2 is a possible D gene (6 bases). V shed 6 bases and J shed 0 bases, with 13 bases lying between them. Germline V gene sequence: CDR1 SGHNT, CDR2 YYREEE (reference sequence). The CDR3 sequence is 15 residues long. CDR3 loop: CASTNAGSSYNEQFF. CDR3 bases: TGTGCCAGCACTAATGCGGGGAGCTCCTACAATGAGCAGTTCTTC.

This clone was counted between two and nine times. The rearrangement links TRBV7-2 to TRBJ2-7, with unresolved D. The V and J ends lost 4 bases and 0 bases respectively, with 13 bases between them. This CDR3 region has 15 residues. Germline V gene lookup returns CDR1 SGHTA and CDR2 FQGNSA. The CDR3 region is CASSWQRYPSYEQYF. In DNA form, the CDR3 reads TGTGCCAGCAGCTGGCAGCGCTACCCCTCCTACGAGCAGTACTTC.

Concerning this clone: This CDR3 fails to terminate in the conserved phenylalanine or tryptophan, so it likely reflects a read error. No DNA is shown, since the ends of the CDR3 on it are uncertain; the CDR3 is the one TCRdb lists. The chain joins TRBV7-3 to TRBJ2-4; the table assigns TRBD2, which was not confirmed against the DNA. Germline V gene data show CDR1 as SGHTA and CDR2 as FQGTGA. The CDR3 is 8 residues long, counting both termini. CDR3 protein: CASSPSLL.

In this sample, this clone turned up a few times. The J gene is TRBJ2-7, the V gene TRBV25-1; 7 nucleotides align to TRBD1. With V trimmed by 8 bases and J by 4 bases, 5 bases remained unmatched. The germline CDR1 and CDR2 sequences are MGHDK and SYGVNS. The CDR3 runs to 12 residues. CDR3 in DNA: TGTGCCAGCGGGACAGCCACTTACGAGCAGTACTTC. Translated, it gives CASGTATYEQYF.

The chain joins TRBV28 to TRBJ2-7; D is possibly TRBD2 (6 bases). The length of the CDR3 is 15 residues. The germline gives CDR1 MDHEN, CDR2 SYDVKM. V shed 6 bases and J shed 4 bases, with 19 bases lying between them. For the CDR3, the DNA is TGTGCCAGCAGCCCAGGAGGGCGCCCGACGTACGAGCAGTACTTC. It translates to CASSPGGRPTYEQYF. The full variable domain, completed using reference TRBV28 and TRBJ2-7, is DVKVTQSSRYLVKRTGEKVFLECVQDMDHENMFWYRQDPGLGLRLIYFSYDVKMKEKGDIPEGYSVSREKKERFSLILESASTNQTSMYLCASSPGGRPTYEQYFGPGTRLTVT.

This clone has more than one count but fewer than ten. The rearrangement joins TRBV6-6 to TRBJ2-1; the D is unclear. The CDR3 runs 12 residues. Germline loops: CDR1 MNHNY, CDR2 SVGAGI (reference sequence). V was trimmed by 5 bases and J by 8 bases, leaving 10 bases between them. CDR3 DNA: TGTGCCAGCAGTCCGGTCGTGGATGAGCAGTTCTTC. Its protein product is CASSPVVDEQFF.